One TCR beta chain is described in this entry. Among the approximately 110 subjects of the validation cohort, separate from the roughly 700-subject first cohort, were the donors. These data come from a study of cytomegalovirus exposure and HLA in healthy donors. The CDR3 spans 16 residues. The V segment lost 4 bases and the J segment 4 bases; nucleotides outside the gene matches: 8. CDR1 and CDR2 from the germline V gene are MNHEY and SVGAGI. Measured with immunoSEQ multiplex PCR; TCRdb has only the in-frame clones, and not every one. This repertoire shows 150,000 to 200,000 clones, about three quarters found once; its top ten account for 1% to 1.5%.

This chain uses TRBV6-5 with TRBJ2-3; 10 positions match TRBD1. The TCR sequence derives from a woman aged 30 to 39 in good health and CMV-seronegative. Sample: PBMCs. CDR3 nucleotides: TGTGCCAGCAGTTTCGCTGCGGGACAGGGGCCAGATACGCAGTATTTT. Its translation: CASSFAAGQGPDTQYF.